The 28 T cell receptor beta chains below come from one sample, sequenced in a study of OX40 agonist ivuxolimab in advanced cancers. Generated by immunoSEQ multiplex PCR, the TCRdb table keeps only in-frame clones and is missing some. This table has approximately 70,000 clones, 86% appearing once. Sequenced here: CD4+ or CD8+ T cells sorted from blood, sampled in a trial of the OX40 agonist ivuxolimab. The source is an adult with an advanced solid tumor such as melanoma, head and neck, liver or kidney cancer.

V usage is TRBV18 and J usage is TRBJ2-5; possibly TRBD1 or TRBD2 for D (5 bases each). V was clipped by 0 bases and J by 5 bases, with 16 bases between them. CDR1 is KGHSH, CDR2 LQKENI, per germline. The CDR3 loop spans 16 amino acids. This CDR3 is CASSPPSGPLGETQYF. For the CDR3, the DNA is TGTGCCAGCTCACCACCCTCGGGGCCCCTAGGGGAGACCCAGTACTTC. The whole variable domain, filled in from reference TRBV18 and TRBJ2-5, reads NAGVMQNPRHLVRRRGQEARLRCSPMKGHSHVYWYRQLPEEGLKFMVYLQKENIIDESGMPKERFSAEFPKEGPSILRIQQVVRGDSAAYFCASSPPSGPLGETQYFGPGTRLLVL.

The V and J genes are TRBV9 and TRBJ2-4, with TRBD2 identical over 7 bases. With 2 bases clipped from V and 2 bases from J, the junction kept 7 bases outside the gene matches. In germline, CDR1 is SGDLS, CDR2 YYNGEE. There are 16 residues in the CDR3. In DNA, the CDR3 is TGTGCCAGCAGCGTCTACGGGGAGGGCACCAAAAACATTCAGTACTTC. This codes for CASSVYGEGTKNIQYF.

This sequence joins TRBV7-8 and TRBJ1-1; 9 bases map to TRBD1. After removal of 5 bases from V and 2 bases from J, the junction contained 18 bases not matched to a gene. The CDR3 covers 19 residues. The germline gives CDR1 SGHVS, CDR2 FQNEAQ. In DNA form, the CDR3 reads TGTGCCAGCAGCCATCCGCGCGGGACAGGGATTTCTATCAACACTGAAGCTTTCTTT. Translation gives CASSHPRGTGISINTEAFF.

The gene calls are TRBV19 and TRBJ1-1, with 7 positions matching TRBD1. Trimming removed 3 bases from V and 5 bases from J; junction bases left unmatched: 9. The CDR3 is 15 residues long. Germline CDR1 LNHDA, CDR2 SQIVND (reference sequence). CDR3 nucleotide sequence: TGTGCCAGTAGTATTAGACAGGGAGGAAGGACTGAAGCTTTCTTT. It specifies CASSIRQGGRTEAFF.

The chain employs TRBV6-1 and TRBJ1-3; D is unclear. The CDR3 length is 15 residues. CDR1 is MNHNS, CDR2 SASEGT, per germline. V shed 3 bases and J shed 0 bases, with 9 bases lying between them. CDR3 sequence reads: CASSELVSSGNTIYF. The DNA for the CDR3 is TGTGCCAGCAGTGAGCTGGTGAGCTCTGGAAACACCATATATTTT.

This chain joins TRBV28 and TRBJ1-1; TRBD1 might be the D (5 bases). Germline-derived CDR1 and CDR2 are MDHEN and SYDVKM. The CDR3 covers 13 residues. Trimming stripped 8 bases from V and 7 bases from J, with 17 bases between. The CDR3 sequence is CASRKTVDIEAFF. The CDR3 DNA follows: TGTGCCAGCCGGAAGACAGTCGATATTGAAGCTTTCTTT.

Written as DNA, the CDR3 is TGCGCCAGCCGTACCTCGGGACAGGGATATACAACTAATGAAAAACTGTTTTTT. Amino acids: CASRTSGQGYTTNEKLFF. The V call is TRBV5-1, the J call TRBJ1-4; 9 bases fit TRBD1. V shed 7 bases, J shed 0 bases, and the junction held 13 bases outside the gene matches. The CDR3 contains 18 residues. Germline CDR1 SGHRS, CDR2 YFSETQ.

The chain is built from TRBV7-3 and TRBJ2-2; no firm D call. There are 13 residues in the CDR3. V was shortened by 2 bases and J by 3 bases, with 4 bases between the two germline ends. Germline V lookup: CDR1 SGHTA, CDR2 FQGTGA. CDR3 loop: CASSLSYTGELFF. CDR3 in DNA: TGTGCCAGCAGCTTATCGTACACCGGGGAGCTGTTTTTT.

The chain is built from TRBV19 and TRBJ2-2; D might be TRBD1 (6 bases). The V and J ends lost 4 bases and 2 bases respectively, with 11 bases between them. This CDR3 is built from 15 residues. Germline V CDR1 and CDR2: LNHDA, SQIVND (reference sequence). Here the CDR3 reads CASSRPGHNTGELFF. For the CDR3, the DNA is TGTGCCAGTAGTAGACCGGGACACAACACCGGGGAGCTGTTTTTT.

A single count supports this clone. The CDR3 region is CAWRGSNHRVTQYF. The CDR3 coding sequence is TGTGCCTGGCGGGGGTCTAATCATCGAGTGACGCAGTATTTT. The J gene is TRBJ2-3, the V gene TRBV5-8; TRBD2 matches 7 bases. Germline CDR1 is SGHTS and CDR2 is YDEGEE. CDR3 length: 14 residues. The junction had 17 bases not matched to a gene; V was cut back by 10 bases and J by 9 bases. Full variable domain (remainder filled in from reference TRBV5-8 and TRBJ2-3): EAGVTQSPTHLIKTRGQQATLRCSPISGHTSVYWYQQALGLGLQFLLWYDEGEERNRGNFPPRFSGRQFPNYSSELNVNALELEDSALYLCAWRGSNHRVTQYFGPGTRLTVL.

The chain couples TRBV7-9 to TRBJ2-5, with 8 bases identical to TRBD1. Germline V gene sequence: CDR1 SEHNR, CDR2 FQNEAQ (reference sequence). CDR3 size: 14 residues. The J segment lost 3 bases and the V segment lost 5 bases, leaving 5 bases of the junction unmatched. The CDR3 spells CASSHQDREETQYF. The CDR3 nucleotides are TGTGCCAGCAGCCACCAGGACAGGGAAGAGACCCAGTACTTC.

V gene TRBV16 combines with J gene TRBJ2-2; D ambiguous. V was pared by 0 bases and J by 7 bases, with 6 bases between. Looked up from germline, CDR1 is KGHSY and CDR2 is FQNENV. This CDR3 is built from 13 residues. This CDR3 reads CASSQSSGGELFF. CDR3 nucleotide sequence: TGTGCCAGCAGCCAATCGTCCGGCGGGGAGCTGTTTTTT.

This clone was counted a few times. The V call is TRBV6-4, the J call TRBJ2-3; no firm D call. Germline loops: CDR1 MRHNA, CDR2 SNTAGT. The CDR3 covers 13 residues. V dropped 2 bases and J dropped 5 bases, with 8 bases sitting between them. The chain's CDR3 is CASSDRWLDTQYF. Written as DNA, the CDR3 is TGTGCCAGCAGTGACCGTTGGTTAGATACGCAGTATTTT.

This chain connects TRBV29-1 to TRBJ2-2; no reliable D call. The V gene's germline CDR1 is SQVTM and CDR2 ANQGSEA. The germline V and J ends were trimmed by 6 bases and 4 bases, with 12 bases remaining between them. The CDR3 extends over 13 amino acids. In nucleotides, the CDR3 is TGCAGCGTACAGCCATCCCTCACCGGGGAGCTGTTTTTT. Translation gives CSVQPSLTGELFF.

This chain connects TRBV27 to TRBJ1-1, with no clear D. With 3 bases removed from V and 4 bases from J, the gap between germline ends came to 18 bases. The CDR3 runs 16 residues. Germline V gene lookup returns CDR1 MNHEY and CDR2 SMNVEV (reference sequence). Written as DNA, the CDR3 is TGTGCCAGCAGTTTGTACCTAGATCTGTACGGCACTGAAGCTTTCTTT. Its translation: CASSLYLDLYGTEAFF.

This chain connects TRBV7-2 to TRBJ1-4; 10 nucleotides align to TRBD1. In germline, CDR1 is SGHTA, CDR2 FQGNSA. The CDR3 sequence is 14 residues long. Losses at the gene ends were 6 bases for V and 6 bases for J; bases not matched to a gene: 4. CDR3 bases: TGTGCCAGCAGTCAGGGACAGGGGCATGAAAAACTGTTTTTT. Translation gives CASSQGQGHEKLFF.

The V and J genes are TRBV5-1 and TRBJ1-6; a possible D gene is TRBD1 (6 bases). From germline, CDR1 is SGHRS and CDR2 YFSETQ. Trimming pared 2 bases from V and 8 bases from J, leaving 20 bases between. The CDR3 spans 17 residues. The DNA for the CDR3 is TGCGCCAGCAGCTTCACCCCTGGTGGGGCAGGGGATTCACCCCTCCACTTT. Translation gives CASSFTPGGAGDSPLHF.

This rearrangement joins TRBV7-9 to TRBJ2-1, with D maybe TRBD2 (6 bases). Trimming removed 2 bases at V and 6 bases at J, with 8 bases between. The CDR3 spans 13 residues. Germline V gives CDR1 SEHNR, CDR2 FQNEAQ (reference sequence). The CDR3 spells CASSLRGGNEQFF. The CDR3 coding sequence is TGTGCCAGCAGCTTAAGGGGAGGCAATGAGCAGTTCTTC.

The chain combines TRBV5-1 with TRBJ2-5, with 7 bases fitting TRBD1. V shed 5 bases and J 1 base; nucleotides not matched to a gene: 5. The CDR3 is 14 amino acids. Germline CDR1 reads SGHRS; CDR2 reads YFSETQ. The CDR3 reads CASRERTGQETQYF. CDR3 DNA: TGCGCCAGCAGGGAGAGGACAGGCCAAGAGACCCAGTACTTC.

The CDR3 is CASSIGGVGAEAFF. The CDR3 coding sequence is TGTGCCAGTAGTATAGGGGGGGTCGGAGCTGAAGCTTTCTTT. The chain combines TRBV19 with TRBJ1-1; D perhaps matches TRBD1 (5 bases). Germline CDR1 LNHDA, CDR2 SQIVND (reference sequence). Trimming pared 1 base from V and 6 bases from J, leaving 12 bases between. The CDR3 length is 14 residues.

V is TRBV5-4 and J is TRBJ2-7, with 12 positions matching TRBD2. The V gene's germline CDR1 is SGHNT and CDR2 YYREEE (reference sequence). Losses at the gene ends were 1 base for V and 7 bases for J; bases not matched to a gene: 3. This CDR3 spans 14 amino acids. The CDR3 bases are TGTGCCAGCAGCTTGATACTAGCGGGAGGAGAGCAGTACTTC. Its translation: CASSLILAGGEQYF.

The chain joins TRBV7-2 to TRBJ1-3, with D perhaps matching TRBD1 (5 bases). The V and J ends lost 5 bases and 3 bases respectively, with 11 bases between them. CDR3 length: 14 amino acids. Germline V lookup: CDR1 SGHTA, CDR2 FQGNSA. The chain's CDR3 is CASSVQGSGNTIYF. In DNA, the CDR3 is TGTGCCAGCAGCGTGCAGGGAAGTGGAAACACCATATATTTT.

This clone showed up just a few times. The chain carries TRBV30 and TRBJ1-1; 7 bases map to TRBD1. CDR1 and CDR2 from the germline V gene are GTSNPN and SVGIG (reference sequence). The CDR3 is 14 amino acids. After removal of 3 bases from V and 5 bases from J, the junction contained 9 bases not matched to a gene. As DNA, the CDR3 is TGTGCCTGGAGACCGGGACAGCGGGGGACTGAAGCTTTCTTT. Protein product: CAWRPGQRGTEAFF.

The chain employs TRBV7-8 and TRBJ2-7; 9 nucleotides line up with TRBD2. The V gene end was trimmed by 4 bases and the J gene end by 6 bases; junction bases not matched to a gene: 16. From germline, CDR1 is SGHVS and CDR2 FQNEAQ. This CDR3 region has 17 residues. The CDR3 sequence: CASSSGPGLASRSEQYF. For the CDR3, the DNA is TGTGCCAGCAGCTCAGGCCCAGGACTAGCGTCGAGGAGCGAGCAGTACTTC.

The chain joins TRBV7-5 to TRBJ2-7; TRBD1 is taken as the D call from the table, unchecked against the DNA. TRBV7-5 is recorded as a pseudogene. The CDR3 consists of 15 residues. DNA of the CDR3: TGTGCCAGAAGCTCGCTAGACAGTGAGATCTACGAGCAGTACTTC. Amino acids: CARSSLDSEIYEQYF.

This sequence joins TRBV5-1 and TRBJ2-7; D is possibly TRBD1 or TRBD2 (6 bases each). Per the germline V gene, CDR1 is SGHRS and CDR2 is YFSETQ. Deletions cut 5 bases from V and 6 bases from J, with 12 bases between. The CDR3 runs to 12 residues. The CDR3 DNA sequence: TGCGCCAGCAGACAAGAGGGGGGCGAGCAGTACTTC. Amino acid sequence: CASRQEGGEQYF.

The V and J genes are TRBV6-5 and TRBJ2-3, with D uncertain. The V end lost 0 bases, the J end lost 1 base, and 11 bases lay between the germline ends. CDR1 MNHEY and CDR2 SVGAGI come from the germline V gene. The CDR3 length is 16 residues. The CDR3: CASSYSAMGRTDTQYF. The DNA of the CDR3 is TGTGCCAGCAGTTACTCGGCTATGGGCCGCACAGATACGCAGTATTTT.

The J gene is TRBJ1-3, the V gene TRBV20-1, with D hard to call. Germline-derived CDR1 and CDR2 are DFQATT and SNEGSKA (reference sequence). Trimming pared 2 bases from V and 4 bases from J, leaving 3 bases between. There are 11 residues in the CDR3. The CDR3: CSARWGNTIYF. Written as DNA, the CDR3 is TGCAGTGCTAGATGGGGAAACACCATATATTTT.